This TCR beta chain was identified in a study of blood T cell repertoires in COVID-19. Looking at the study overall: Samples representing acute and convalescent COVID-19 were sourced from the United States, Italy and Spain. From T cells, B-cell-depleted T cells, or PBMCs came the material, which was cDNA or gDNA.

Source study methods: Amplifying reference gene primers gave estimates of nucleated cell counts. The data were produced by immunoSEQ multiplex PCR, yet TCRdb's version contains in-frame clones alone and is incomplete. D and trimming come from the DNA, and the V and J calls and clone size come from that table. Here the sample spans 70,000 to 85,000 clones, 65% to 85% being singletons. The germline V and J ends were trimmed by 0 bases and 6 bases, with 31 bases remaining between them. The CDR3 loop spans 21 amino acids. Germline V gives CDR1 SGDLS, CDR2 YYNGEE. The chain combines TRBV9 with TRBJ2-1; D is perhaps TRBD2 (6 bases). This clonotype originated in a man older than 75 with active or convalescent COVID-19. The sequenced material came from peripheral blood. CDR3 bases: TGTGCCAGCAGCGTAGCGGTGGCTGAATCTAGCGTTTATACTAGTCGCAATGAGCAGTTCTTC. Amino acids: CASSVAVAESSVYTSRNEQFF.